A single sample is the source of the 24 T cell receptor beta chains below, sequenced in a study of molecular identifiers for immune sequencing clone quantification. From the PCR reads, TCRdb called clonotypes with MiXCR, one entry per CDR3 protein. The table lists 70,000 to 95,000 distinct CDR3 sequences, over 15% of them singletons. Sequencing was done on a sample of naive CD8+ T cells from blood, with Jurkat cell RNA spiked in. The subset is: FACS-sorted CD8+CD4-CCR7+CD45RA+ naive T cells. The receptors shown here come from a human donor in good health. Some libraries in this study had Jurkat cell RNA spiked in.

Many counts were recorded for this clonotype. The V gene is TRBV29-1, the J gene TRBJ2-7; weak D call: TRBD1 (6 bases). This CDR3 spans 12 amino acids. Germline lookup yields CDR1 SQVTM and CDR2 ANQGSEA. With 4 bases removed from V and 0 bases from J, the gap between germline ends came to 7 bases. The CDR3 here is CSVVGGSYEQYF. The CDR3 DNA reads TGCAGCGTTGTAGGGGGCTCCTACGAGCAGTACTTC.

This clonotype appeared many times. The chain employs TRBV30 and TRBJ1-1, with TRBD1 matching 9 bases. The CDR3 length is 14 residues. Germline CDR1 reads GTSNPN; CDR2 reads SVGIG (reference sequence). With 6 bases clipped from V and 4 bases from J, the junction kept 9 bases outside the gene matches. CDR3 residues: CACAMGQGGTEAFF. Written as DNA, the CDR3 is TGTGCCTGCGCCATGGGACAGGGTGGCACTGAAGCTTTCTTT.

This clonotype was counted ten times or more. The chain uses TRBV12-5 and TRBJ1-1; D remains ambiguous. This CDR3 contains 17 residues. The V end was cut by 7 bases, the J end by 1 base, with 22 bases between. Germline V CDR1 and CDR2: LGHNT, FRNRAP. The CDR3 DNA reads as TGTGCTAGTGCGAGAGACGAGGTGGGATCTGGGAACACTGAAGCTTTCTTT. Its translation is CASARDEVGSGNTEAFF. The full variable domain, rest sourced from reference TRBV12-5 and TRBJ1-1, is DARVTQTPRHKVTEMGQEVTMRCQPILGHNTVFWYRQTMMQGLELLAYFRNRAPLDDSGMPKDRFSAEMPDATLATLKIQPSEPRDSAVYFCASARDEVGSGNTEAFFGQGTRLTVV.

This clonotype was observed once. The rearrangement joins TRBV4-1 to TRBJ2-6; D is uncertain. There are 16 residues in the CDR3. Trimming cost V 1 base and J 5 bases, with 12 bases left between them. Germline lookup yields CDR1 MGHRA and CDR2 YSYEKL. The CDR3 here is CASSQGAAARANVLTF. The CDR3 nucleotides are TGCGCCAGCAGCCAAGGTGCAGCAGCTAGGGCCAACGTCCTGACTTTC.

In its sample, this clonotype was seen once. This chain uses TRBV27 with TRBJ2-7, with TRBD1 as a possible D gene (5 bases). V was trimmed by 2 bases and J by 3 bases, leaving 8 bases between them. This CDR3 comprises 13 residues. Germline CDR1 and CDR2: MNHEY and SMNVEV (reference sequence). CDR3 protein: CASSLRGGYEQYF. CDR3 DNA: TGTGCCAGCAGTTTAAGGGGCGGCTACGAGCAGTACTTC.

At least ten counts were recorded for this clonotype. CDR3 DNA sequence: TGTGCCAGCATGGGGTCGTGGAGCCAAAATCAGCCCCAGCATTTT. It translates to CASMGSWSQNQPQHF. The chain combines TRBV2 with TRBJ1-5, with D unresolved. Germline CDR1 and CDR2: SNHLY and FYNNEI. Trimming pared 7 bases from V and 4 bases from J, leaving 17 bases between. The CDR3 extends over 15 amino acids.

There are many counts of this clonotype. This chain connects TRBV7-8 to TRBJ1-1, with 8 bases matching TRBD1. This CDR3 contains 16 residues. The germline V gene has CDR1 SGHVS and CDR2 FQNEAQ. V was pared by 2 bases and J by 6 bases, with 11 bases of the junction left unmatched. This CDR3 is CASSLSPGQETPEAFF. Here the CDR3 DNA reads TGTGCCAGCAGCTTAAGTCCGGGACAGGAGACACCTGAAGCTTTCTTT.

In regard to this clonotype: With a much larger clone just one base away, this may be a read error. The V gene is TRBV30, the J gene TRBJ1-1; D is ambiguous. The CDR3 is 11 residues long. Germline V gene lookup returns CDR1 GTSNPN and CDR2 SVGIG (reference sequence). The CDR3 DNA reads as TGTGCCCGGAGTCGGGAGGCTGAAGCTTTCTTT. Protein: CARSREAEAFF.

Comment on this clonotype: Here the CDR3 omits its conserved ending phenylalanine or tryptophan, so a read error is the likely source. The V call is TRBV11-3, the J call TRBJ1-1; maybe TRBD1 (6 bases). Germline CDR1 is SGHNT and CDR2 is YENEEA. V lost 1 base to trimming and J lost 8 bases, with 14 bases between them. The CDR3 spans 14 residues. CDR3 residues: CASSLGGGASEAFL. CDR3 nucleotide sequence: TGTGCCAGCAGCTTAGGAGGGGGGGCGAGCGAAGCTTTCCTT.

The table lists this clonotype with many counts. The CDR3 DNA is TGTGCCAGCAGCCAAGATGACAGGGTTGACCTTGCCGAGCAGTACTTC. It translates to CASSQDDRVDLAEQYF. The V gene is TRBV14, the J gene TRBJ2-7, with 7 bases matching TRBD1. Germline V lookup: CDR1 SGHDN, CDR2 FVKESK. This CDR3 contains 16 residues. V shed 0 bases, J shed 6 bases, and the junction held 11 bases outside the gene matches. Variable domain in full (rest from reference TRBV14 and TRBJ2-7): EAGVTQFPSHSVIEKGQTVTLRCDPISGHDNLYWYRRVMGKEIKFLLHFVKESKQDESGMPNNRFLAERTGGTYSTLKVQPAELEDSGVYFCASSQDDRVDLAEQYFGPGTRLTVT.

This clonotype occurred many times. The chain has TRBV9 and TRBJ2-7, with TRBD2 as a possible D gene (5 bases). The germline V gene has CDR1 SGDLS and CDR2 YYNGEE. The CDR3 extends over 14 amino acids. Trimming shortened V by 3 bases and J by 2 bases, and 12 bases separated the two germline ends. Here the CDR3 reads CASSGGVNTYEQYF. CDR3 coding DNA: TGTGCCAGCAGCGGGGGAGTGAACACCTACGAGCAGTACTTC.

This clonotype was picked up many times. This chain uses TRBV6-1 with TRBJ2-7; the D gene is possibly TRBD2 (5 bases). Germline assignment: CDR1 MNHNS and CDR2 SASEGT. The V end lost 2 bases, the J end lost 7 bases, and 15 bases lay between the germline ends. CDR3 length equals 14 residues. The CDR3 DNA reads as TGTGCCAGCAGTGAACCCTGGACTGACCCTGAGCAGTACTTC. Translating it yields CASSEPWTDPEQYF.

This clonotype was counted only a few times. A much bigger clone sits one base away, suggesting this may be a read error. The V gene is TRBV19, the J gene TRBJ1-5; D is uncertain. V lost 5 bases and J lost 2, with 16 bases in between. This CDR3 has 16 residues. The germline V gene encodes CDR1 LNHDA and CDR2 SQIVND (reference sequence). For the CDR3, the DNA is TGTGCCAGTAGTGTCTTAGGGTACAGTTGCAATCAGCCCCAGCATTTT. Translating gives CASSVLGYSCNQPQHF.

This clonotype was seen at least ten times. This chain joins TRBV7-9 and TRBJ2-2; D is ambiguous. Germline loops: CDR1 SEHNR, CDR2 FQNEAQ (reference sequence). This CDR3 region has 12 residues. The germline V and J ends were trimmed by 5 bases and 5 bases, with 6 bases remaining between them. The CDR3, as DNA: TGTGCCAGCAGCCCAACAACCGGGGAGCTGTTTTTT. It translates to CASSPTTGELFF.

This clonotype was detected ten times or more. The chain is built from TRBV12-3 or TRBV12-4 and TRBJ1-1; D gene unclear. The V gene lost 7 bases and the J gene lost 1 base, with 10 bases spanning the gap. The CDR3 loop spans 13 amino acids. CDR3 DNA: TGTGCCAGCACCGTCAACAGGAACACTGAAGCTTTCTTT. This gives the protein CASTVNRNTEAFF.

This clonotype was seen many times. The CDR3 region is CASSSAGKDYGYTF. The CDR3 DNA follows: TGTGCCAGCAGTTCGGCAGGGAAAGACTATGGCTACACCTTC. The chain couples TRBV12-3 or TRBV12-4 to TRBJ1-2, with a weak D call TRBD1 (5 bases). The CDR3 is 14 residues long. V lost 4 bases to trimming and J lost 3 bases, with 12 bases between them.

This clonotype was counted many times. The genes are TRBV7-9 and TRBJ1-4, with TRBD1 matching over 9 bases. V trimming: 5 bases; J trimming: 7 bases; junction bases outside the gene matches: 8. This CDR3 region has 15 residues. The V gene's germline CDR1 is SEHNR and CDR2 FQNEAQ (reference sequence). CDR3 loop: CASSQPGQGREKLFF. CDR3 nucleotide sequence: TGTGCCAGCAGCCAACCGGGACAGGGACGTGAAAAACTGTTTTTT.

J is TRBJ2-1 and V is TRBV24-1; D remains unclear. This CDR3 region has 13 residues. Trimming left V 5 bases short and J 9 bases short, with 13 bases between. Germline assignment: CDR1 KGHDR and CDR2 SFDVKD. The CDR3 nucleotides are TGTGCCACCAGTGCAACAGAGTGCGGTGAGCAGTTCTTC. Its protein is CATSATECGEQFF.

Note on this clonotype: A much larger clone is a single base away; this may be a read error. The gene calls are TRBV11-2 and TRBJ2-5; TRBD1 might be the D (5 bases). V was pared by 5 bases and J by 2 bases, with 12 bases between. CDR1 and CDR2 (germline): SGHAT, FQNNGV. CDR3 length equals 14 residues. CDR3 residues: CASSTTEEQETQYF. Here the CDR3 DNA reads TGTGCCAGCAGCACGACAGAAGAACAAGAGACCCAGTACTTC.

At least ten counts were recorded for this clonotype. The chain uses TRBV13 and TRBJ2-3; 10 bases align to TRBD1. The germline CDR1 and CDR2 sequences are PRHDT and FYEKMQ (reference sequence). CDR3 length: 15 amino acids. V lost 7 bases, J lost 2 bases, and 6 bases stayed unmatched. The CDR3 coding sequence is TGTGCCAGCACCGAGGGACAGGGGTTCACAGATACGCAGTATTTT. Translated, it gives CASTEGQGFTDTQYF.

This clonotype was recorded at least ten times. The chain is built from TRBV27 and TRBJ2-1; TRBD1 matches at 8 bases. V was clipped by 5 bases and J by 4 bases; unmatched bases: 10. Germline V gene lookup returns CDR1 MNHEY and CDR2 SMNVEV (reference sequence). This CDR3 has 16 amino acids. The CDR3 sequence is CASSPSAGGVYNEQFF. The CDR3, as DNA: TGTGCCAGCAGTCCCTCCGCAGGGGGCGTATACAATGAGCAGTTCTTC.

Concerning this clonotype: At one end the junction does not follow the germline gene, possibly because of a read error. The chain uses TRBV4-1 and TRBJ2-7; 9 bases agree with TRBD1. The CDR3 runs to 15 residues. Germline CDR1 and CDR2: MGHRA and YSYEKL. The CDR3 sequence: CASSQTRTGEGGSVF. DNA of the CDR3: TGCGCCAGCAGCCAAACCCGGACAGGGGAGGGTGGTTCTGTCTTC.

This clonotype occurred many times. The CDR3 protein is CASSSGNTDTQYF. For the CDR3, the DNA is TGTGCCAGCAGCTCAGGGAACACAGATACGCAGTATTTT. The J gene is TRBJ2-3, the V gene TRBV5-4; a weak D match, TRBD1 (5 bases). This CDR3 has 13 amino acids. Trimming cost V 3 bases and J 2 bases, with 7 bases left between them. CDR1 SGHNT and CDR2 YYREEE come from the germline V gene (reference sequence).

This clonotype has ten or more counts. The rearrangement joins TRBV30 to TRBJ2-7; 7 nucleotides match TRBD1. There are 14 residues in the CDR3. With 1 base clipped from V and 9 bases from J, the junction kept 12 bases outside the gene matches. In germline, CDR1 is GTSNPN, CDR2 SVGIG (reference sequence). The CDR3 region is CAWSGGTDSGRQYF. DNA for the CDR3: TGTGCCTGGAGTGGGGGGACAGACTCCGGACGGCAGTACTTC.